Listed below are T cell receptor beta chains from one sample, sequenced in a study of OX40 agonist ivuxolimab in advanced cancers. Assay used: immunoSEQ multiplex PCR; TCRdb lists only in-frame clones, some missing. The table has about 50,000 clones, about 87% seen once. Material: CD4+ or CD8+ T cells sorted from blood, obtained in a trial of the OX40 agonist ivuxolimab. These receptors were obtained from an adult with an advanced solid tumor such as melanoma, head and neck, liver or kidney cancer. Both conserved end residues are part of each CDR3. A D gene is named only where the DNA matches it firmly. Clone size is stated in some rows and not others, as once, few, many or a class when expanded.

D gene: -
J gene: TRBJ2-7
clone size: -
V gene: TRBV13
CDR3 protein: CASSPRTLAYEQYF
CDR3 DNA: TGTGCCAGCAGCCCCAGGACACTCGCCTACGAGCAGTACTTC

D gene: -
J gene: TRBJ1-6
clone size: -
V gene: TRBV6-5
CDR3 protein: CASSYRAGNSPLHF
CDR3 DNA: TGTGCCAGCAGTTACCGCGCGGGGAACTCACCCCTCCACTTT

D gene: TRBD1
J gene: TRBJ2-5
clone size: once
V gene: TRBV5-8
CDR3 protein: CASSFGQGRLETQYF
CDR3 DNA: TGTGCCAGCAGCTTCGGACAGGGAAGATTGGAGACCCAGTACTTC

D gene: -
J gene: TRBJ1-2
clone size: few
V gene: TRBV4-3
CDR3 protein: CASSWDKSYGYTF
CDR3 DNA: TGCGCCAGCAGCTGGGACAAAAGCTATGGCTACACCTTC

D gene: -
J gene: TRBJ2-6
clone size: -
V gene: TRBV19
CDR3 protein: CASSGLGSGANVLTF
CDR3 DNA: TGTGCCAGTAGTGGGCTAGGCTCTGGGGCCAACGTCCTGACTTTC

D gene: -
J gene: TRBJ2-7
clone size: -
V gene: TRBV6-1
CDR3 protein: CASSERWTEYEQYF
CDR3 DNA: TGTGCCAGCAGTGAACGCTGGACTGAATACGAGCAGTACTTC

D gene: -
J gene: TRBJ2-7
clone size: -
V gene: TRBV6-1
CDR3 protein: CASSEAQTVTYEQYF
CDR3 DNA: TGTGCCAGCAGTGAAGCGCAGACAGTCACCTACGAGCAGTACTTC

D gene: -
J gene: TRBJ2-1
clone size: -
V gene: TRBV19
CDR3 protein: CASSKLSLFF
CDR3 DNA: TGTGCCAGTAGTAAGTTGAGTCTGTTCTTC

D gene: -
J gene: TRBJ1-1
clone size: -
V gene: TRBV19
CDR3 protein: CASSNRGVPPEAFF
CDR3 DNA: TGTGCCAGTAGTAATAGGGGGGTACCACCTGAAGCTTTCTTT

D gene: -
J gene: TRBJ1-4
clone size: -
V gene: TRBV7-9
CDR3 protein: CASSLQGDEKLFF
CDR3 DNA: TGTGCCAGCAGCTTACAGGGCGACGAAAAACTGTTTTTT

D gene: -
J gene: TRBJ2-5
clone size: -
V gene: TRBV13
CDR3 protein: CASSFLLAGAQETQYF
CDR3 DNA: TGTGCCAGCAGCTTTCTTTTGGCGGGGGCCCAAGAGACCCAGTACTTC